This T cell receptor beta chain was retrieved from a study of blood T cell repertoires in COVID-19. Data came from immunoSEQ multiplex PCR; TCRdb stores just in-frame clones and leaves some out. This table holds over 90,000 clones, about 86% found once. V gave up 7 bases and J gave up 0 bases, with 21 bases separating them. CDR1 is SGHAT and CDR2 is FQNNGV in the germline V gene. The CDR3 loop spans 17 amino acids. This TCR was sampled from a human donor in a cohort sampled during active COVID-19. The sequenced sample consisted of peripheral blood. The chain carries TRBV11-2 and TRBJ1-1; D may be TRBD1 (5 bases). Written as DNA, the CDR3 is TGTGCCAGCATAAACCCCCGGGGGATAAAGATGAACACTGAAGCTTTCTTT. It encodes CASINPRGIKMNTEAFF. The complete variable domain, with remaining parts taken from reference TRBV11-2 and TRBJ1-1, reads EAGVAQSPRYKIIEKRQSVAFWCNPISGHATLYWYQQILGQGPKLLIQFQNNGVVDDSQLPKDRFSAERLKGVDSTLKIQPAKLEDSAVYLCASINPRGIKMNTEAFFGQGTRLTVV.